The clone carrying this T cell receptor (beta chain) was detected only a few times. Its antigen is undetermined. TCRdb independently ran MiXCR on the 5' RACE reads; one entry per CDR3 protein. Of about 40,000 distinct CDR3 sequences listed, under 20% are singletons. General study points: Tumor memory CD4+ T cell TCR gene usage was found to cluster with blood and lymph node memory CD4+ cells and with lymph node naive CD4+ cells. Tumor-infiltrating Treg TCR alpha and beta sequences overlapped most with tumor naive CD4+ T cells, then blood naive.

CDR3 length: 13 residues. Germline V gene sequence: CDR1 KGHSH, CDR2 LQKENI. Between the trimmed V and J ends, which lost 6 bases and 3 bases, there was a span of 12 bases. The rearrangement links TRBV18 to TRBJ2-7, with D uncertain. The sequence was collected from a female donor with breast cancer. The source material was naive CD4+ T cells sorted from a lymph node. Subset given: naive CD4+ T cells, CD4+CD45RA+CD25-. CDR3 DNA: TGTGCCAGCTCCCAGTCAGAAATCTACGAGCAGTACTTC. Protein: CASSQSEIYEQYF.